Listed below are T cell receptor beta chains from one sample, sequenced in a study of Graves' ophthalmopathy and Graves' hyperthyroidism. From the multiplex PCR reads, TCRdb called clonotypes with MiXCR, one entry per CDR3 protein. This table has approximately 380,000 distinct CDR3 sequences, 20% to 25% appearing once. The sample consisted of peripheral blood. All receptors derive from a woman aged 18-30 years with stable Graves' hyperthyroidism. Both conserved end residues are trimmed from each CDR3. D genes are given only for firm matches.

J gene | V gene | CDR3 length | D gene | CDR3 protein
TRBJ2-5 | TRBV11-1 | 15 | - | ASSFSGLFAPQETQY
TRBJ2-5 | TRBV12-3/TRBV12-4 | 12 | - | ASSPTRGGQTQY
TRBJ1-6 | TRBV12-3/TRBV12-4 | 12 | - | ASSLRGSGSPLH
TRBJ2-5 | TRBV12-3/TRBV12-4 | 11 | - | ASSFRGQETQY
TRBJ1-5 | TRBV19 | 13 | - | ASTPPGTTNQPQH
TRBJ1-1 | TRBV20-1 | 14 | - | SARNTGRGMNTEAF
TRBJ2-7 | TRBV27 | 11 | - | ASSFSRGYEQY
TRBJ2-7 | TRBV6-1 | 12 | - | ASSELGRNYEQY
TRBJ1-5 | TRBV30 | 12 | - | AWSGVSGNQPQH
TRBJ2-7 | TRBV29-1 | 11 | TRBD1 | SAAGTGAYEQY
TRBJ2-5 | TRBV7-8 | 12 | - | ASSTGSPQETQY
TRBJ1-1 | TRBV6-1 | 9 | - | ASVTQPEAF
TRBJ2-5 | TRBV12-3/TRBV12-4 | 14 | TRBD2 | ASSLVQRGASETQY
TRBJ1-5 | TRBV11-2 | 10 | - | ASSSRGQPQH
TRBJ2-5 | TRBV20-1 | 15 | TRBD2 | SATNHSGTSGQETQY
TRBJ1-1 | TRBV18 | 12 | - | ASSPQPRNTEAF
TRBJ1-2 | TRBV5-1 | 13 | - | ASSLVSQFLNGYT
TRBJ2-5 | TRBV6-1 | 10 | - | ASLTYQETQY
TRBJ2-7 | TRBV7-2 | 11 | TRBD1 | ASSFDRGGEQY
TRBJ1-5 | TRBV10-3 | 14 | - | AISETPGYSNQPQH
TRBJ1-2 | TRBV12-3/TRBV12-4 | 12 | - | ASSLVRYGPGYT
TRBJ2-5 | TRBV28 | 14 | TRBD1 | ASSWLGTGKPAAQY
TRBJ2-7 | TRBV5-1 | 13 | - | ASSSGTGLSYEQY
TRBJ1-2 | TRBV10-3 | 14 | - | AIRPSPLKYNYGYT
TRBJ2-7 | TRBV20-1 | 9 | - | SARGLSEQY
TRBJ1-2 | TRBV29-1 | 11 | - | SVGRGLTYGYT
TRBJ1-5 | TRBV7-9 | 12 | - | ASSLDGVRQPQH
TRBJ2-5 | TRBV12-3/TRBV12-4 | 13 | TRBD2 | ASSFASGIEETQY
TRBJ1-3 | TRBV20-1 | 12 | - | SASSPILGNTIY
TRBJ2-2 | TRBV20-1 | 16 | TRBD2 | SASPILGAGANTGELF
TRBJ1-1 | TRBV12-3/TRBV12-4 | 13 | TRBD1 | ASSLTAGGLTEAF
TRBJ2-5 | TRBV24-1 | 11 | - | ATSDLEQETQY
TRBJ2-7 | TRBV25-1 | 14 | TRBD1 | ASSTTGGSLSYEQY
TRBJ2-7 | TRBV6-1 | 10 | TRBD1 | ASRRQGGEQY
TRBJ2-7 | TRBV12-3/TRBV12-4 | 13 | TRBD2 | ASSLWSGNGGEQY
TRBJ1-1 | TRBV12-3/TRBV12-4 | 12 | - | ASSLGVTNTEAF
TRBJ2-6 | TRBV12-3/TRBV12-4 | 13 | - | ASSLYLSGANVLT
TRBJ2-6 | TRBV19 | 14 | TRBD1 | ASSSRTGPGANVLT
TRBJ2-7 | TRBV6-2/TRBV6-3 | 11 | - | ASTLNRASEQY
TRBJ2-7 | TRBV11-1 | 13 | - | ASSFWARQGNEQY
TRBJ2-5 | TRBV29-1 | 13 | - | SVEGGEVSQETQY
TRBJ1-5 | TRBV12-3/TRBV12-4 | 11 | - | ASSQGKNQPQH
TRBJ2-5 | TRBV6-5 | 12 | TRBD1 | AGRTGDPEETQY
TRBJ2-7 | TRBV27 | 11 | - | ASSLGQIYEQY
TRBJ2-5 | TRBV7-9 | 12 | - | ASSLVGSGETQY
TRBJ2-2 | TRBV6-5 | 14 | - | ASKGGVLRDTGELF
TRBJ2-5 | TRBV10-1 | 11 | - | ASSESRGETQY
TRBJ1-1 | TRBV27 | 12 | - | ASSLSWGLTEAF
TRBJ2-5 | TRBV25-1 | 13 | TRBD2 | ASSDSRGGLEAQY
TRBJ1-1 | TRBV28 | 15 | TRBD1 | ASSEIRGPPMNTEAF
TRBJ1-2 | TRBV20-1 | 12 | TRBD1 | SAPRQGRNYGYT
TRBJ2-2 | TRBV6-1 | 11 | - | ASRVGETGELF
TRBJ1-2 | TRBV28 | 13 | TRBD1 | ASSRPGQGDYGYT
TRBJ2-5 | TRBV6-5 | 11 | - | ASSSIRSVAQY
TRBJ1-2 | TRBV25-1 | 13 | TRBD1 | ASSDWDWDRDGYT